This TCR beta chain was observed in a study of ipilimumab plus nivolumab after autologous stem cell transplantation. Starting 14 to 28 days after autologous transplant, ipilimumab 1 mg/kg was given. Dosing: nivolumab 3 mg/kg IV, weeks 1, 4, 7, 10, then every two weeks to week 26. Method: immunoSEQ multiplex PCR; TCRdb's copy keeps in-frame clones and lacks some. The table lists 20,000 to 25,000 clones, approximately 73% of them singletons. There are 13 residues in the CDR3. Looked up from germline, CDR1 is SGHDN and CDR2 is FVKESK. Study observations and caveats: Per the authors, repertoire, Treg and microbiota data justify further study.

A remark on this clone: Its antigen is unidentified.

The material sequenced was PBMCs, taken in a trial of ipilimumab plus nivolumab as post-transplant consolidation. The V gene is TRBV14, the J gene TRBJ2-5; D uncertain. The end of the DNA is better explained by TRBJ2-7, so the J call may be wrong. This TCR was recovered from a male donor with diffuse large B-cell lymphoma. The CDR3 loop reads CASSQQLSREQYF. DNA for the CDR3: TGTGCCAGCAGCCAGCAATTAAGCCGCGAGCAGTACTTC.